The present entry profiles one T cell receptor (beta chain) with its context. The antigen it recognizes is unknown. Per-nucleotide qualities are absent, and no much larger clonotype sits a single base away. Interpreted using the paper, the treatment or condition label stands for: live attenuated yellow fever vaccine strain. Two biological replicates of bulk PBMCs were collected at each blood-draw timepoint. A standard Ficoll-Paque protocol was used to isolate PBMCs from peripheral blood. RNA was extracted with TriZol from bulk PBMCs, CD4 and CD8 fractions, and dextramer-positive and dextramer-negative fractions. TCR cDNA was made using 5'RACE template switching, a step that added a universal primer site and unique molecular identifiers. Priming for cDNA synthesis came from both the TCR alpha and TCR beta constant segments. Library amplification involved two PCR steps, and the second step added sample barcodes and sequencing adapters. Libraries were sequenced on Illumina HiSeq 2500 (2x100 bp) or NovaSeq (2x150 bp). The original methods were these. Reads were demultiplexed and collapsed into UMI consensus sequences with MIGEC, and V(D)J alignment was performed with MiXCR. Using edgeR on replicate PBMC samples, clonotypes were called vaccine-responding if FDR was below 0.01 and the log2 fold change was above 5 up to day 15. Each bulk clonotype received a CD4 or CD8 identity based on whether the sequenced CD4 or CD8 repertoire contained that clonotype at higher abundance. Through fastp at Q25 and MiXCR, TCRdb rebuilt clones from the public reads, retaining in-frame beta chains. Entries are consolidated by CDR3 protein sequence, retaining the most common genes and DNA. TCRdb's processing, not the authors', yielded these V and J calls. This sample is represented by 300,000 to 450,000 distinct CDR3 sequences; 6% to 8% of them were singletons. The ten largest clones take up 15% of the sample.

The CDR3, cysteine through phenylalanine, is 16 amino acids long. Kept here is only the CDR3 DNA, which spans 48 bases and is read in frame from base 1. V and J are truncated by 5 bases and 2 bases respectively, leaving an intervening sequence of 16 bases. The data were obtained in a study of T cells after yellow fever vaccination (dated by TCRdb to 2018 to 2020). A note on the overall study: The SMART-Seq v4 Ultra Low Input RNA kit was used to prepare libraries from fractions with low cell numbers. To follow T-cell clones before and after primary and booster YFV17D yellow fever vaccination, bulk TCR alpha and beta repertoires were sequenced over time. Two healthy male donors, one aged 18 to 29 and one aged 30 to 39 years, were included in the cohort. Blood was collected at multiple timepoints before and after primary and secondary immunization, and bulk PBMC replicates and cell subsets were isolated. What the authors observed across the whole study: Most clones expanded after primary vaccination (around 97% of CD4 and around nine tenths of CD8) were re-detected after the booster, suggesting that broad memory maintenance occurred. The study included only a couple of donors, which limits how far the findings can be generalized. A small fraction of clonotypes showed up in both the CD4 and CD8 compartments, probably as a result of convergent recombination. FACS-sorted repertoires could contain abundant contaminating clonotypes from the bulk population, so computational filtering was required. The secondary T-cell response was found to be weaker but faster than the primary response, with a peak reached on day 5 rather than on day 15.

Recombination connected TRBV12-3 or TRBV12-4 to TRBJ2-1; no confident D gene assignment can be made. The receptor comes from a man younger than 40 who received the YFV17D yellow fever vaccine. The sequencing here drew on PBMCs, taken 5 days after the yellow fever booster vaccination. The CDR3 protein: CASSPLTGLAYNEQFF. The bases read TGTGCCAGCAGTCCCCTGACGGGTCTGGCCTACAATGAGCAGTTCTTC.